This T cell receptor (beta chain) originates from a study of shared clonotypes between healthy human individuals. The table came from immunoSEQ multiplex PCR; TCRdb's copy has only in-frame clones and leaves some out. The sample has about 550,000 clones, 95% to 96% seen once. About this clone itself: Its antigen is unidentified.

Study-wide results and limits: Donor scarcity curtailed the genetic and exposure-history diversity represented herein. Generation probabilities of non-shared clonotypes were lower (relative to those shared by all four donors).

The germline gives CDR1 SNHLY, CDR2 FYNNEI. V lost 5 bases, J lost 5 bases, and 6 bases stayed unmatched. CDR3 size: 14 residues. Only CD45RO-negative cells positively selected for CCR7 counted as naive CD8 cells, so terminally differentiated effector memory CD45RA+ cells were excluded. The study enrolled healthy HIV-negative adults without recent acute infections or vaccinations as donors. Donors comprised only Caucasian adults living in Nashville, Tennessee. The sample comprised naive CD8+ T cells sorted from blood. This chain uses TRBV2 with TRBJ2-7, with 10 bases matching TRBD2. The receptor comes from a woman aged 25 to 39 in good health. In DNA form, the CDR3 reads TGTGCCAGCAGTCCAGCGGGAGGGTACGACGAGCAGTACTTC. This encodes CASSPAGGYDEQYF.